The 32 T cell receptor beta chains below all came from one sample that was sequenced in a study of low-dose radiotherapy and immunotherapy resistance in tumors. Time point indicated: after trial treatment. Stated treatment: LDRT plus nivolumab, ipilimumab, low-dose cyclophosphamide and aspirin (RACIN trial). cDNA synthesis used a TRAV/TRBV-specific primer set for both chains. TCRs were amplified for 20 to 25 PCR cycles with a constant-region primer and V-primer adapter. TCRdb re-called the reads with MiXCR, one entry per CDR3 protein. The sample includes some 40,000 distinct CDR3 sequences, 20% seen only once; the top ten take about 9.2%. The specimen was PBMCs, collected after low-dose radiotherapy plus immunotherapy. The receptors were gathered from a female donor with ovarian cancer.

Ten or more counts support this clonotype. The chain joins TRBV5-1 to TRBJ2-2, with a tentative D call TRBD2 (5 bases). Between the trimmed V and J ends, which lost 2 bases and 1 base, there was a span of 12 bases. Germline V gene lookup returns CDR1 SGHRS and CDR2 YFSETQ. The CDR3 is 16 residues long. CDR3 region: CASSFSGGGNTGELFF. DNA for the CDR3: TGCGCCAGCAGCTTTTCCGGCGGAGGGAACACCGGGGAGCTGTTTTTT.

In its sample, this clonotype was seen many times. The chain has TRBV10-3 and TRBJ1-2; D unresolved. The CDR3 extends over 13 amino acids. V gave up 2 bases and J gave up 4 bases, with 8 bases separating them. The V gene's germline CDR1 is ENHRY and CDR2 SYGVKD. Here the CDR3 reads CAISEGLLYGYTF. Here the CDR3 DNA reads TGTGCCATCAGTGAGGGGCTGCTCTATGGCTACACCTTC.

This clonotype appeared many times. This chain links TRBV20-1 with TRBJ2-3; the match to TRBD2 covers 11 bases. Germline V lookup: CDR1 DFQATT, CDR2 SNEGSKA (reference sequence). The CDR3 extends over 15 amino acids. V dropped 5 bases and J dropped 2; count of bases not matched to a gene: 6. In nucleotides, the CDR3 is TGCAGTGCTGCCGCGACTAGCGGGATCACAGATACGCAGTATTTT. This encodes CSAAATSGITDTQYF.

As for this clonotype: This may be a read error: a much more frequent sequence differs by one nucleotide. The rearrangement joins TRBV30 to TRBJ1-1; unclear D gene. The V gene's germline CDR1 is GTSNPN and CDR2 SVGIG (reference sequence). CDR3 size: 12 residues. V lost 7 bases, J lost 1 base, and 10 bases lay in between. DNA for the CDR3: TGTGCCTCAGGACGGAGGAACACTGAAGCTTTCTTT. The encoded protein is CASGRRNTEAFF.

This clonotype is medium-sized within its sample. V and J are TRBV28 and TRBJ1-2; unclear D gene. The V and J ends lost 6 bases and 7 bases respectively, with 12 bases between them. This CDR3 comprises 12 residues. Germline V lookup: CDR1 MDHEN, CDR2 SYDVKM. CDR3 residues: CASRSQVAGYTF. The CDR3 region has the DNA TGTGCCAGCAGGTCGCAGGTTGCTGGCTACACCTTC.

At least ten counts were recorded for this clonotype. The V and J genes are TRBV11-2 and TRBJ1-6; tentatively, D is TRBD1 (6 bases). Per the germline V gene, CDR1 is SGHAT and CDR2 is FQNNGV. The CDR3 extends over 15 amino acids. V was pared by 1 base and J by 5 bases, with 9 bases between. CDR3 protein: CASSLGTVNNSPLHF. CDR3 nucleotides: TGTGCCAGCAGCTTAGGGACAGTGAATAATTCACCCCTCCACTTT.

This clonotype was detected only a few times. This chain links TRBV28 with TRBJ2-7; maybe TRBD1 (6 bases). The CDR3 runs 14 residues. Germline V gene sequence: CDR1 MDHEN, CDR2 SYDVKM. The ends were cut back, 8 bases at V and 0 bases at J, with 14 bases in the middle. CDR3 coding DNA: TGTGCCAGCGTGCAGACAGGACTCTCCTACGAGCAGTACTTC. Translation: CASVQTGLSYEQYF.

There are many counts of this clonotype. The chain couples TRBV27 to TRBJ2-5, with D perhaps TRBD1 (6 bases). CDR1 and CDR2 from the germline V gene are MNHEY and SMNVEV (reference sequence). V gave up 6 bases and J gave up 0 bases, with 14 bases separating them. The CDR3 has 15 amino acids. CDR3: CASSRTRGYQETQYF. The CDR3 DNA reads as TGTGCCAGCAGCCGGACAAGGGGGTACCAAGAGACCCAGTACTTC.

For the CDR3, the DNA is TGCGCCAGCAGCCCTCATGGGGGTCAGCAGCCCCAGCATTTT. Translation: CASSPHGGQQPQHF. The chain combines TRBV5-1 with TRBJ1-5; tentative D call: TRBD1 (5 bases). V lost 4 bases and J lost 7, with 15 bases in between. The CDR3 loop spans 14 amino acids. Per germline, CDR1 SGHRS and CDR2 YFSETQ.

Many counts were recorded for this clonotype. CDR3 residues: CAWGPPGVSGNTIYF. The CDR3 DNA reads TGTGCCTGGGGACCCCCGGGAGTCTCTGGAAACACCATATATTTT. The rearrangement joins TRBV30 to TRBJ1-3; unclear D gene. V dropped 5 bases and J dropped 0 bases, with 14 bases sitting between them. CDR3 size: 15 residues. Looked up from germline, CDR1 is GTSNPN and CDR2 is SVGIG (reference sequence).

This clonotype appeared many times. The J gene is TRBJ1-1, the V gene TRBV2, with 8 bases identical to TRBD1. CDR1 is SNHLY, CDR2 FYNNEI, per germline. The CDR3 has 13 amino acids. V lost 10 bases to trimming and J lost 1 base; unmatched junction nucleotides: 5. The CDR3 protein is CATTGTGNTEAFF. CDR3 nucleotides: TGTGCCACCACCGGGACAGGGAACACTGAAGCTTTCTTT.

The table lists this clonotype with many counts. The chain combines TRBV10-3 with TRBJ1-2; D is possibly TRBD1 (6 bases). The ends were cut back, 8 bases at V and 2 bases at J, with 12 bases in the middle. In germline, CDR1 is ENHRY, CDR2 SYGVKD. CDR3 length equals 13 residues. The CDR3 region has the DNA TGTGCCATCCGGGGACATCTGAACTATGGCTACACCTTC. This sequence encodes CAIRGHLNYGYTF.

There are many counts of this clonotype. The V call is TRBV7-8, the J call TRBJ2-1, with 8 nucleotides matching TRBD1. CDR3 size: 15 residues. V dropped 3 bases and J dropped 7; count of bases not matched to a gene: 8. The germline V gene has CDR1 SGHVS and CDR2 FQNEAQ. The CDR3 DNA reads as TGTGCCAGCAGCTTTCGTCAGGGGGCAATGAATGAGCAGTTCTTC. Translation: CASSFRQGAMNEQFF.

The sample holds many counts of this clonotype. This rearrangement joins TRBV10-3 to TRBJ2-1; D uncertain. Germline V gene data show CDR1 as ENHRY and CDR2 as SYGVKD. This CDR3 has 14 amino acids. The V and J ends lost 0 bases and 3 bases respectively, with 6 bases between them. CDR3 protein: CAISESGNYNEQFF. The CDR3 region has the DNA TGTGCCATCAGTGAGTCGGGGAACTACAATGAGCAGTTCTTC.

This clonotype has only a few counts. The V and J genes are TRBV10-3 and TRBJ2-3; TRBD2 aligns across 7 bases. V lost 7 bases and J lost 4; bases outside the gene matches: 11. The CDR3 totals 15 residues. Per germline, CDR1 ENHRY and CDR2 SYGVKD. CDR3 protein: CAITPSGVTADTQYF. The CDR3 coding sequence is TGTGCCATCACTCCGAGCGGGGTTACCGCAGATACGCAGTATTTT.

V usage is TRBV28 and J usage is TRBJ2-1; 10 bases map to TRBD2. The CDR3 is 13 amino acids. Germline trimming cut 8 bases from V and 8 bases from J; bases unmatched to any gene: 6. The germline V gene encodes CDR1 MDHEN and CDR2 SYDVKM. The CDR3: CASLLAGADEQFF. CDR3 nucleotide sequence: TGTGCCAGCTTGCTAGCGGGAGCCGATGAGCAGTTCTTC. The full variable domain, rest sourced from reference TRBV28 and TRBJ2-1, is DVKVTQSSRYLVKRTGEKVFLECVQDMDHENMFWYRQDPGLGLRLIYFSYDVKMKEKGDIPEGYSVSREKKERFSLILESASTNQTSMYLCASLLAGADEQFFGPGTRLTVL.

This chain connects TRBV6-5 to TRBJ2-3, with 7 bases lining up with TRBD2. J was trimmed by 5 bases and V by 6 bases; bases with no gene match: 8. The CDR3 has 14 residues. Per germline, CDR1 MNHEY and CDR2 SVGAGI. CDR3 in amino acids: CASRGGMGIDTQYF. CDR3 in DNA: TGTGCCAGCAGGGGGGGGATGGGGATAGATACGCAGTATTTT.

This clonotype was seen many times. This chain links TRBV30 with TRBJ1-4; D is unresolved. Deletions cut 1 base from V and 4 bases from J, with 1 base between. There are 11 residues in the CDR3. Germline V lookup: CDR1 GTSNPN, CDR2 SVGIG (reference sequence). CDR3 bases: TGTGCCTGGAGTGATAATGAAAAACTGTTTTTT. Translating it yields CAWSDNEKLFF.

This clonotype was picked up many times. The chain links TRBV5-1 to TRBJ2-7, with 8 bases matching TRBD2. J was trimmed by 4 bases and V by 4 bases; bases with no gene match: 7. Looked up from germline, CDR1 is SGHRS and CDR2 is YFSETQ. CDR3 length: 14 residues. CDR3 coding DNA: TGCGCCAGCAGCACCCGGGGGGGGTGGTACGAGCAGTACTTC. It is translated as CASSTRGGWYEQYF.

The rearrangement joins TRBV6-5 to TRBJ1-2; D might be TRBD1 (5 bases). The length of the CDR3 is 13 residues. Germline V lookup: CDR1 MNHEY, CDR2 SVGAGI. V lost 4 bases to trimming and J lost 4 bases, with 10 bases between them. The CDR3 is CASSSRQLYGYTF. CDR3 nucleotides: TGTGCCAGCAGTTCGAGACAGCTCTATGGCTACACCTTC.

This sequence joins TRBV1 and TRBJ2-1; the table's TRBD2 call for D was not verified on the DNA. TRBV1 is flagged as a pseudogene. The CDR3 runs to 17 residues. Here the CDR3 reads CASSQESAGLAYNEQFF. The CDR3, as DNA: TGCGCCAGCAGCCAGGAGTCCGCGGGACTTGCCTACAATGAGCAGTTCTTC.

In regard to this clonotype: A single base is all that separates this from a far larger clone, so a read error is likely. The chain's CDR3 is CASSLWHNEQYF. Written as DNA, the CDR3 is TGTGCCAGCAGTTTATGGCACAATGAGCAGTACTTC. This chain connects TRBV28 to TRBJ2-4; the D is unclear. The length of the CDR3 is 12 residues. V gave up 0 bases and J gave up 13 bases, with 10 bases separating them. Germline CDR1 and CDR2: MDHEN and SYDVKM.

This clonotype occurred many times. The chain uses TRBV4-2 and TRBJ1-4; D uncertain. Trimming stripped 1 base from V and 5 bases from J, with 14 bases between. The CDR3 extends over 16 amino acids. The germline gives CDR1 LGHNA, CDR2 YNFKEQ. CDR3 DNA: TGTGCCAGCAGCCAAGTAGTATCGGGGAGCAATGAAAAACTGTTTTTT. It translates to CASSQVVSGSNEKLFF.

CDR3 loop: CASSVAAGGFTDTQYF. In nucleotides, the CDR3 is TGTGCCAGCAGTGTGGCAGCGGGGGGGTTCACAGATACGCAGTATTTT. The rearrangement links TRBV12-3 or TRBV12-4 to TRBJ2-3, with 10 bases that match TRBD2. The CDR3 has 16 residues. The junction had 7 bases not matched to a gene; V was cut back by 5 bases and J by 2 bases.

This clonotype has ten or more counts. The chain links TRBV15 to TRBJ2-1, with 9 bases fitting TRBD2. Germline trimming cut 1 base from V and 3 bases from J; bases unmatched to any gene: 4. The CDR3 spans 16 residues. CDR1 is LNHNV and CDR2 is YYDKDF in the germline V gene (reference sequence). The CDR3 DNA reads TGTGCCACCAGCAGAGGAGCGGGAGGTGGCTACAATGAGCAGTTCTTC. This sequence encodes CATSRGAGGGYNEQFF.

This clonotype was counted at least ten times. J is TRBJ2-7 and V is TRBV29-1; D call uncertain. The ends were cut back, 5 bases at V and 2 bases at J, with 10 bases in the middle. The CDR3 has 12 amino acids. Germline values: CDR1 SQVTM, CDR2 ANQGSEA. The CDR3 is CSVRPDTYEQYF. The CDR3, as DNA: TGCAGCGTTCGCCCTGACACCTACGAGCAGTACTTC.

This CDR3 is CASSREDNEKLFF. CDR3 nucleotide sequence: TGTGCCAGCAGTCGAGAGGACAATGAAAAACTGTTTTTT. The chain joins TRBV4-2 to TRBJ1-4; D is unclear. The CDR3 is 13 residues long. V lost 6 bases and J 5 bases, leaving 10 bases between the germline ends. The germline CDR1 and CDR2 sequences are LGHNA and YNFKEQ.

This clonotype was picked up many times. The J gene is TRBJ2-7, the V gene TRBV27, with D tentatively TRBD1 or TRBD2 (5 bases each). CDR1 and CDR2 (germline): MNHEY, SMNVEV (reference sequence). There are 16 residues in the CDR3. V was cut by 3 bases and J by 3 bases, with 18 bases left in between. This CDR3 reads CASSFSFGTEIYEQYF. The CDR3 region has the DNA TGTGCCAGCAGTTTTTCGTTTGGGACGGAGATCTACGAGCAGTACTTC.

The CDR3 region is CASRPGHVDEQFF. The CDR3 region has the DNA TGTGCCAGCAGGCCGGGACACGTGGATGAGCAGTTCTTC. The chain couples TRBV12-3 or TRBV12-4 to TRBJ2-1; tentative D call: TRBD1 (6 bases). The CDR3 consists of 13 residues. V was cut by 6 bases and J by 8 bases, with 14 bases left in between.

This clonotype showed up many times. The gene calls are TRBV5-5 and TRBJ1-2, with D maybe TRBD1 (5 bases). CDR1 is SGHKS and CDR2 is YYEKEE in the germline V gene (reference sequence). The CDR3 runs 14 residues. The V gene lost 3 bases and the J gene lost 4 bases, with 13 bases spanning the gap. In nucleotides, the CDR3 is TGTGCCAGCAGCTCTGGTGGGGGTCGCTATGGCTACACCTTC. Encoded protein: CASSSGGGRYGYTF.

The table lists this clonotype with a few counts. J is TRBJ1-2 and V is TRBV12-3 or TRBV12-4, with D possibly being TRBD1 (5 bases). The CDR3 totals 15 residues. V lost 5 bases, J lost 1 base, and 14 bases lay in between. DNA for the CDR3: TGTGCCAGCAGTGTACAGGCGACAATTAACTATGGCTACACCTTC. This gives the protein CASSVQATINYGYTF.

This clonotype was seen many times. The V gene is TRBV28, the J gene TRBJ2-7; D remains ambiguous. Trimming shortened V by 5 bases and J by 2 bases, and 7 bases separated the two germline ends. Germline values: CDR1 MDHEN, CDR2 SYDVKM. The CDR3 is 12 residues long. This chain's CDR3 is CASSVETYEQYF. The CDR3 region has the DNA TGTGCCAGCAGTGTGGAGACCTACGAGCAGTACTTC.